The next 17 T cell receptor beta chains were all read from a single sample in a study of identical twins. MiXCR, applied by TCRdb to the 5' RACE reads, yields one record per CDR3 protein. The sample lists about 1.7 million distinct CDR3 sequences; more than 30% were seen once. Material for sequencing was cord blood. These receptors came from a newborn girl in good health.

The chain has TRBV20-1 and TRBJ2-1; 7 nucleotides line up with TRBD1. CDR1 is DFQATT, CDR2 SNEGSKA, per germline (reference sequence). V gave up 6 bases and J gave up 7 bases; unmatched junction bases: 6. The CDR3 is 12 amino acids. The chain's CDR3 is CSAPRQGNEQFF. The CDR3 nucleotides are TGCAGTGCCCCCAGACAGGGTAATGAGCAGTTCTTC.

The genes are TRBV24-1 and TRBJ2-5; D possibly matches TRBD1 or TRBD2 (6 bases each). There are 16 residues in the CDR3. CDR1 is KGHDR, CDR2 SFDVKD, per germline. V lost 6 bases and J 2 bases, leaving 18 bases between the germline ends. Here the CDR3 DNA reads TGTGCCACCAGTCCCGAGGGGGGAGGCACTCAAGAGACCCAGTACTTC. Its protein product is CATSPEGGGTQETQYF.

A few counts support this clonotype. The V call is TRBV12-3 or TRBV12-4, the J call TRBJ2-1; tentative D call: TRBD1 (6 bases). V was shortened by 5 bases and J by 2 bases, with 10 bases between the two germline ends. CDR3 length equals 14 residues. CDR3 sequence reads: CASSHRVAYNEQFF. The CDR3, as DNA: TGTGCCAGCAGTCACAGGGTGGCCTACAATGAGCAGTTCTTC.

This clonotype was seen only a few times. CDR3 sequence: CSAELSGGSYNEQFF. The CDR3 DNA follows: TGCAGTGCTGAGCTTAGCGGGGGCTCCTACAATGAGCAGTTCTTC. V gene TRBV20-1 combines with J gene TRBJ2-1; 9 bases align to TRBD2. The CDR3 is 15 residues long. V lost 5 bases to trimming and J lost 0 bases; unmatched junction nucleotides: 5. Germline V gene sequence: CDR1 DFQATT, CDR2 SNEGSKA (reference sequence).

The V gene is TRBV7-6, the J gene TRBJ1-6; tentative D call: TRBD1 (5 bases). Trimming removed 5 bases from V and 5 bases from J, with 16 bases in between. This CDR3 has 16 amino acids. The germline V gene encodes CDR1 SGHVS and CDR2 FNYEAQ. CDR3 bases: TGTGCCAGCAGCGACAGTCCCACGAGGGATAATTCACCCCTCCACTTT. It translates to CASSDSPTRDNSPLHF.

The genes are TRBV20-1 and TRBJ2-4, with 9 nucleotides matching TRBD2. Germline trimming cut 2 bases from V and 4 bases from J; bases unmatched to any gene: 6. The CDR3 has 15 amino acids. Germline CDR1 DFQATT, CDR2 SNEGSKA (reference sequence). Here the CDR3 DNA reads TGCAGTGCTAGAAAGGGGCTAGCGGGGAAAAACATTCAGTACTTC. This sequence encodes CSARKGLAGKNIQYF.

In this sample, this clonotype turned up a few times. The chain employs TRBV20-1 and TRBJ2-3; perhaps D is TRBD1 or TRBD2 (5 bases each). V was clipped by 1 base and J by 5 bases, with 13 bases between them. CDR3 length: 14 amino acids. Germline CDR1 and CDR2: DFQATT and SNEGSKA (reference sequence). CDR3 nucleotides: TGCAGTGCTAGAGGCGAGGGGTGGGGAGATACGCAGTATTTT. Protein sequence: CSARGEGWGDTQYF.

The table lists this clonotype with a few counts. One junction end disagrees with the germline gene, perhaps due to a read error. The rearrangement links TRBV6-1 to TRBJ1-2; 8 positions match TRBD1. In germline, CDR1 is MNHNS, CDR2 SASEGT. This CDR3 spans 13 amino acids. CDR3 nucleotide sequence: TGTACCAGCAGTGTTACAGGGGGTGAAGGCTACACCTTC. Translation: CTSSVTGGEGYTF.

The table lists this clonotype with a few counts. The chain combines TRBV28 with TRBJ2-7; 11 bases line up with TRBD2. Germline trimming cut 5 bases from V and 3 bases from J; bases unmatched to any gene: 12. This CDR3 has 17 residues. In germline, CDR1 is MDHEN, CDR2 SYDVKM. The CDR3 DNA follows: TGTGCCAGCAGTCCTAGAATGGGACTAGCGGACTACTACGAGCAGTACTTC. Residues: CASSPRMGLADYYEQYF.

The CDR3 here is CASSLVGTQFF. In DNA form, the CDR3 reads TGTGCCAGCAGCTTAGTTGGGACCCAGTTCTTC. V and J are TRBV7-2 and TRBJ2-1, with D perhaps TRBD1 or TRBD2 (5 bases each). Trimming pared 1 base from V and 13 bases from J, leaving 8 bases between. Germline V gene sequence: CDR1 SGHTA, CDR2 FQGNSA. CDR3 length: 11 amino acids.

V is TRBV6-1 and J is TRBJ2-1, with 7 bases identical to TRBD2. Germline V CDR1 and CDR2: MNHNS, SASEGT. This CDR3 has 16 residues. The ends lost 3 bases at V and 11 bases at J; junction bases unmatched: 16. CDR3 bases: TGTGCCAGCAGTGACCCCATACTTGTGGGGCGGGAGAAGCAGTTCTTC. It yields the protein CASSDPILVGREKQFF.

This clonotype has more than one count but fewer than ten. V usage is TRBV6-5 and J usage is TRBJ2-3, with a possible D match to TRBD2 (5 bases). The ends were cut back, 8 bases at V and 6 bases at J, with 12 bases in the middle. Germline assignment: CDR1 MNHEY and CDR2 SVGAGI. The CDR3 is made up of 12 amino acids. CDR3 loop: CASGKGEDTQYF. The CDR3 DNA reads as TGTGCCAGCGGGAAGGGAGAGGATACGCAGTATTTT.

CDR3 region: CASSLNSGVRLITDTQYF. The CDR3 DNA follows: TGTGCCAGCAGTTTGAATTCAGGGGTCCGCCTTATCACAGATACGCAGTATTTT. This chain uses TRBV6-5 with TRBJ2-3; maybe TRBD1 (6 bases). With 4 bases removed from V and 2 bases from J, the gap between germline ends came to 22 bases. The CDR3 is 18 residues long. Germline V gives CDR1 MNHEY, CDR2 SVGAGI.

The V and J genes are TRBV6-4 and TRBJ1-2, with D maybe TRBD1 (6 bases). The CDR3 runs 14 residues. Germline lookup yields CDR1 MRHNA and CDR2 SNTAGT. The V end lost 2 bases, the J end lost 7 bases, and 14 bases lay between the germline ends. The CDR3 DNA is TGTGCCAGCAGTGACCCAACAGGGTGGAGTGGCTACACCTTC. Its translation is CASSDPTGWSGYTF.

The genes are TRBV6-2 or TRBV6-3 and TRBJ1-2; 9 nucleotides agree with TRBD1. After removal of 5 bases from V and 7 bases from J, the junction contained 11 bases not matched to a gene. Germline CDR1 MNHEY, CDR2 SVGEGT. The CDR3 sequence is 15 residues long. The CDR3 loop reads CASSRLPGQGSGYTF. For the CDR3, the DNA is TGTGCCAGCAGTCGTCTCCCGGGACAGGGAAGTGGCTACACCTTC.

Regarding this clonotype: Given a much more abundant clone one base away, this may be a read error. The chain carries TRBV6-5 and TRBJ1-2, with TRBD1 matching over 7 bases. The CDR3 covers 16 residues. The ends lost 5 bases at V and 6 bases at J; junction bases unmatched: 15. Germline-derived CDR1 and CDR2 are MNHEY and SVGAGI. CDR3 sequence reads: CASSPFFDRAYHGYTF. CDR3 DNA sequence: TGTGCCAGCAGTCCCTTTTTCGACAGGGCCTACCATGGCTACACCTTC.

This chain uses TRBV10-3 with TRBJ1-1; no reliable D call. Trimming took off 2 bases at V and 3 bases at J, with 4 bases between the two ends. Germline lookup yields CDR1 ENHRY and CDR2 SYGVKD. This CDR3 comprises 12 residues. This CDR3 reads CAISEDYTEAFF. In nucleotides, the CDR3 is TGTGCCATCAGTGAGGATTACACTGAAGCTTTCTTT.